This section outlines one T cell receptor beta chain sequence together with its context. Antigen: not known. The data originate from a study of cytotoxic CD8 clonotypes in ibrutinib-treated CLL. The overall study: Partial responses numbered roughly 25 and complete responses 2; after a median approximately 70 months, roughly 15 stayed remitted and about twelve progressed. General study findings and limits: Sampling times, which were not matched between the groups, differed between sustained-remission patients and progressing patients.

With cryopreserved PBMCs as the source, roughly 1.8 micrograms of genomic DNA went to TCR beta libraries. Germline CDR1 and CDR2: SQVTM and ANQGSEA. Trimming left V 3 bases short and J 10 bases short, with 24 bases between. The CDR3 is 15 residues long. The table came from immunoSEQ multiplex PCR; TCRdb's copy has only in-frame clones and leaves some out. The repertoire includes roughly 300,000 clones, approximately 79% of them detected once, and roughly 6% sits in the top ten. The rearrangement joins TRBV29-1 to TRBJ1-1, with D possibly TRBD1 on 5 matching bases. Sequenced here: PBMCs, sampled at disease progression, from a patient treated with ibrutinib. The receptor was isolated from a human donor with chronic lymphocytic leukemia. The CDR3 bases are TGCAGCGTTGAGCTTATGGGGGGTTTAGGGGTGTCAGCTTTCTTT. It yields the protein CSVELMGGLGVSAFF.